The rows below give T cell receptor beta chains drawn from one sample of a study of regulatory T cells in long-lasting Graves disease. Via MiXCR, TCRdb re-called the multiplex PCR reads, giving one row per CDR3 protein. This table has 420,000 or so distinct CDR3 sequences, about 16% appearing once. This same sample was also taken into another study, of T cells in Graves' hyperthyroidism and ophthalmopathy.

The sample consisted of peripheral blood mononuclear cells (PBMCs), taken at new diagnosis, from a patient treated with antithyroid drugs. The receptors originated from a woman aged 18 to 35 with Graves disease. Both conserved end residues are part of each CDR3. Fields, in order: clone size, J gene, V gene, D gene, CDR3 protein, CDR3 DNA. D genes are given only for firm matches. Clone size is shown for a subset of rows, as once, few, many or a class of expanded clone.

>once|TRBJ2-7|TRBV19|-
CASTPRRGDGYNEQYF
TGTGCCAGTACCCCAAGAAGGGGAGACGGCTACAATGAGCAGTACTTC
>many|TRBJ2-3|TRBV2|TRBD2
CASSDALAGISTDTQYF
TGTGCCAGCAGTGATGCGCTAGCGGGGATTAGCACAGATACGCAGTATTTT
>many|TRBJ2-5|TRBV12-3/TRBV12-4|TRBD2
CASSSSGMETQYF
TGTGCCAGCAGTTCTAGCGGGATGGAGACCCAGTACTTC
>many|TRBJ1-5|TRBV28|TRBD1
CAIRQGARIWQPQHF
TGTGCCATTCGACAGGGGGCCAGAATTTGGCAGCCCCAGCATTTT
>-|TRBJ2-5|TRBV6-2/TRBV6-3|-
CGSTARDLGGETQYF
TGTGGCAGCACTGCGCGGGACCTTGGAGGGGAGACCCAGTACTTC
>-|TRBJ1-1|TRBV29-1|-
CSGKGRLNTEAFF
TGCAGCGGGAAGGGACGGCTGAACACTGAAGCTTTCTTT
>-|TRBJ2-7|TRBV7-2|TRBD2
CASSPSGRLYEQYF
TGTGCCAGCAGCCCGAGCGGGAGACTTTACGAGCAGTACTTC
>many|TRBJ2-3|TRBV27|TRBD1
CASSYRTGETDTQYF
TGTGCCAGCAGTTACCGGACAGGGGAGACAGATACGCAGTATTTT
>many|TRBJ2-2|TRBV2|TRBD2
CASSLRLAGGPDGELFF
TGTGCCAGCAGTTTGCGACTAGCGGGAGGGCCGGACGGGGAGCTGTTTTTT
>-|TRBJ2-1|TRBV14|TRBD2
CASSGTSAGSYNEQFF
TGTGCCAGCAGCGGGACTAGCGCCGGCTCCTACAATGAGCAGTTCTTC
>many|TRBJ2-7|TRBV28|-
CASSFWGFGEYEQYF
TGTGCCAGCAGTTTTTGGGGGTTTGGCGAGTACGAGCAGTACTTC
>once|TRBJ2-7|TRBV7-9|-
CASSLASGLNYEQYF
TGTGCCAGCAGCTTAGCGTCGGGACTGAACTACGAGCAGTACTTC
>few|TRBJ1-1|TRBV12-3/TRBV12-4|-
CASSFFGNTEAFF
TGTGCCAGCAGTTTCTTCGGGAACACTGAAGCTTTCTTT
>-|TRBJ2-7|TRBV5-1|-
CASSLALATYEQYF
TGCGCCAGCAGCTTGGCGCTAGCGACCTACGAGCAGTACTTC
>few|TRBJ2-1|TRBV9|-
CASSAPDRRIYNEQFF
TGTGCCAGCAGCGCCCCTGACAGAAGAATTTACAATGAGCAGTTCTTC
>many|TRBJ1-2|TRBV30|-
CAWNALWGSYGYTF
TGTGCCTGGAATGCCCTCTGGGGAAGCTATGGCTACACCTTC